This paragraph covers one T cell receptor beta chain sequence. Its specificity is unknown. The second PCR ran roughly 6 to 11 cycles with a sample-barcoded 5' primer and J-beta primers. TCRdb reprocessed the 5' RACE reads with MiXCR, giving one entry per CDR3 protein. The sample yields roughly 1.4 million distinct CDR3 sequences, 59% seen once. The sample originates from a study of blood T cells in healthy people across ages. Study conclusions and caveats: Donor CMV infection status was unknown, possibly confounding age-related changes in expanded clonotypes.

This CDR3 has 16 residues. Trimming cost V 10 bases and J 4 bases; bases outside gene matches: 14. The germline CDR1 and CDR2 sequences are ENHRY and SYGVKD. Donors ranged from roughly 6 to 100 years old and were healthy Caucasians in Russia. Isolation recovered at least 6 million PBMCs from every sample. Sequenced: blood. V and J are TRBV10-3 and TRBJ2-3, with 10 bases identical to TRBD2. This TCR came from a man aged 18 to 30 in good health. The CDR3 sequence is CATNPTSGAYPDTQYF. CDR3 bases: TGTGCCACCAACCCTACTAGCGGGGCATACCCAGATACGCAGTATTTT.